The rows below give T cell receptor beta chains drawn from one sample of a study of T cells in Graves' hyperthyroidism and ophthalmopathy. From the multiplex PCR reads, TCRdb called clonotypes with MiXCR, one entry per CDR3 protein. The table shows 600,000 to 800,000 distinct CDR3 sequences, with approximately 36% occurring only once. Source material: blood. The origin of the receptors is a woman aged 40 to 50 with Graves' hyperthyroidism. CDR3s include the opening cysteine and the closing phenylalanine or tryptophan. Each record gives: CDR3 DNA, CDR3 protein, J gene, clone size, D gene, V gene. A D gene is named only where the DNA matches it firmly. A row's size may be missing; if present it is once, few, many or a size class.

cdr3_nt: TGTGCCAGCAGTTACCTGGGACAGGGTGAAAGGTCCTACGAGCAGTACTTC; cdr3_aa: CASSYLGQGERSYEQYF; j_call: TRBJ2-7; clone_size: .; d_call: TRBD1; v_call: TRBV6-2/TRBV6-3
cdr3_nt: TGTGCCAGCAGTTTAGTCCCCTCTGGAAACACCATATATTTT; cdr3_aa: CASSLVPSGNTIYF; j_call: TRBJ1-3; clone_size: many; d_call: .; v_call: TRBV12-3/TRBV12-4
cdr3_nt: TGTGCCAGCAGCGCTACAGGACGTGGCTACACCTTC; cdr3_aa: CASSATGRGYTF; j_call: TRBJ1-2; clone_size: once; d_call: .; v_call: TRBV9
cdr3_nt: TGTGCCAGCAGTGACCAGGACAGGGGGAAAGAAAAACTGTTTTTT; cdr3_aa: CASSDQDRGKEKLFF; j_call: TRBJ1-4; clone_size: many; d_call: TRBD1; v_call: TRBV25-1
cdr3_nt: TGCAGTGCTAGAGATCGTGGTCTAAACTATGGCTACACCTTC; cdr3_aa: CSARDRGLNYGYTF; j_call: TRBJ1-2; clone_size: many; d_call: .; v_call: TRBV20-1
cdr3_nt: TGTGCCAGCAGTGATTCGAATTATTCACCCCTCCACTTT; cdr3_aa: CASSDSNYSPLHF; j_call: TRBJ1-6; clone_size: many; d_call: .; v_call: TRBV25-1
cdr3_nt: TGTGCCAGCAGATTTCCAGTATTGGATTCACCCCTCCACTTT; cdr3_aa: CASRFPVLDSPLHF; j_call: TRBJ1-6; clone_size: many; d_call: .; v_call: TRBV7-2
cdr3_nt: TGTGCCAGCAGCGGGCCAGGGGGCGATGGCTACACCTTC; cdr3_aa: CASSGPGGDGYTF; j_call: TRBJ1-2; clone_size: .; d_call: TRBD1; v_call: TRBV7-9
cdr3_nt: TGTGCCAGCAGCGTAGAGTCCGATAAAGAGACCCAGTACTTC; cdr3_aa: CASSVESDKETQYF; j_call: TRBJ2-5; clone_size: many; d_call: .; v_call: TRBV9
cdr3_nt: TGCAGCGTTGAAGATGGGACAGGGGAATCCCCCTACGAGCAGTACTTC; cdr3_aa: CSVEDGTGESPYEQYF; j_call: TRBJ2-7; clone_size: .; d_call: TRBD1; v_call: TRBV29-1
cdr3_nt: TGTGCCAGCAGTTTAGGACAGGGGATAGGGCAGCCCCAGCATTTT; cdr3_aa: CASSLGQGIGQPQHF; j_call: TRBJ1-5; clone_size: many; d_call: TRBD1; v_call: TRBV12-3/TRBV12-4
cdr3_nt: TGTGCCAGCAGTTACTCGGTGAAAGGCAGGGTTGACTATGGCTACACCTTC; cdr3_aa: CASSYSVKGRVDYGYTF; j_call: TRBJ1-2; clone_size: .; d_call: .; v_call: TRBV2
cdr3_nt: TGCAGTGCTAGACAGCGGGGGGGCTTGAATGAAAAACTGTTTTTT; cdr3_aa: CSARQRGGLNEKLFF; j_call: TRBJ1-4; clone_size: .; d_call: .; v_call: TRBV20-1
cdr3_nt: TGCAGCGTTGAGTGGGCTGGGGCCAACGTCCTGACTTTC; cdr3_aa: CSVEWAGANVLTF; j_call: TRBJ2-6; clone_size: many; d_call: .; v_call: TRBV29-1
cdr3_nt: TGTGCCAGCAGCTTAGTCGGGACAAACTATGGCTACACCTTC; cdr3_aa: CASSLVGTNYGYTF; j_call: TRBJ1-2; clone_size: many; d_call: .; v_call: TRBV11-2
cdr3_nt: TGCGCCAGCAGCCAAGGCAGTGATAGCAATCAGCCCCAGCATTTT; cdr3_aa: CASSQGSDSNQPQHF; j_call: TRBJ1-5; clone_size: many; d_call: .; v_call: TRBV4-1
cdr3_nt: TGCAGTGCTAGTGCCAGGGAGAACACTGAAGCTTTCTTT; cdr3_aa: CSASARENTEAFF; j_call: TRBJ1-1; clone_size: many; d_call: .; v_call: TRBV20-1
cdr3_nt: TGCAGTGCTACCCACCATGGGCGAGGGGCCGAGCAGTACTTC; cdr3_aa: CSATHHGRGAEQYF; j_call: TRBJ2-7; clone_size: .; d_call: .; v_call: TRBV20-1
cdr3_nt: TGTGCCACCAGCAGGGCCCCCCCCGGGACAGACAAGGAAAAACTGTTTTTT; cdr3_aa: CATSRAPPGTDKEKLFF; j_call: TRBJ1-4; clone_size: .; d_call: TRBD1; v_call: TRBV15
cdr3_nt: TGCAGCGTGACGACAGAGTATAATTCACCCCTCCACTTT; cdr3_aa: CSVTTEYNSPLHF; j_call: TRBJ1-6; clone_size: .; d_call: .; v_call: TRBV29-1
cdr3_nt: TGTGCCAGCAGCGATACAGGGTGGGTTTACAATGAGCAGTTCTTC; cdr3_aa: CASSDTGWVYNEQFF; j_call: TRBJ2-1; clone_size: .; d_call: .; v_call: TRBV7-2
cdr3_nt: TGCGCCAGCAGCTCCAAGGGGGCCGCCTACGAGCAGTACTTC; cdr3_aa: CASSSKGAAYEQYF; j_call: TRBJ2-7; clone_size: .; d_call: TRBD1; v_call: TRBV5-1
cdr3_nt: TGTGCCAGCAGTTACCGATCGGTTGGGGGATATCAGCCCCAGCATTTT; cdr3_aa: CASSYRSVGGYQPQHF; j_call: TRBJ1-5; clone_size: .; d_call: .; v_call: TRBV6-5
cdr3_nt: TGTGCCAGCAGCCCTATGGGACTCCCACCAGGAAACACCATATATTTT; cdr3_aa: CASSPMGLPPGNTIYF; j_call: TRBJ1-3; clone_size: .; d_call: .; v_call: TRBV7-2
cdr3_nt: TGTGCCAGCAGCCGACAGACAGGCTACCAGCCCCAGCATTTT; cdr3_aa: CASSRQTGYQPQHF; j_call: TRBJ1-5; clone_size: many; d_call: .; v_call: TRBV2
cdr3_nt: TGTGCCACCAGCAGAGGTTCTGGCGGGGGGTACCAAGAGACCCAGTACTTC; cdr3_aa: CATSRGSGGGYQETQYF; j_call: TRBJ2-5; clone_size: many; d_call: TRBD2; v_call: TRBV15
cdr3_nt: TGTGCCAGCAGTTATTTGGCGGGGAACCAGCCCCAGCATTTT; cdr3_aa: CASSYLAGNQPQHF; j_call: TRBJ1-5; clone_size: few; d_call: .; v_call: TRBV6-2/TRBV6-3
cdr3_nt: TGTGCCAGCAGCTTTAGCGTTTCCGAAGGAGAGACCCAGTACTTC; cdr3_aa: CASSFSVSEGETQYF; j_call: TRBJ2-5; clone_size: few; d_call: .; v_call: TRBV7-9
cdr3_nt: TGCAGCGTTCGGGGCGGGGGGGAGACCCGGTACTTC; cdr3_aa: CSVRGGGETRYF; j_call: TRBJ2-5; clone_size: .; d_call: TRBD2; v_call: TRBV29-1
cdr3_nt: TGCAGTGCTACCAGGAACCCTAAGACTATCAACACTGAAGCTTTCTTT; cdr3_aa: CSATRNPKTINTEAFF; j_call: TRBJ1-1; clone_size: .; d_call: .; v_call: TRBV20-1
cdr3_nt: TGTGCCAGCAGCTTAACGTTGGCAGCCGCCTCAAACACTGAAGCTTTCTTT; cdr3_aa: CASSLTLAAASNTEAFF; j_call: TRBJ1-1; clone_size: .; d_call: .; v_call: TRBV7-3
cdr3_nt: TGTGCCAGCAGCTTAGGGGAAGACAGGGGGAACACTGAAGCTTTCTTT; cdr3_aa: CASSLGEDRGNTEAFF; j_call: TRBJ1-1; clone_size: once; d_call: TRBD1; v_call: TRBV7-9
cdr3_nt: TGCAGCGTTTTCAGGAAATACGAGCAGTACTTC; cdr3_aa: CSVFRKYEQYF; j_call: TRBJ2-7; clone_size: many; d_call: .; v_call: TRBV29-1
cdr3_nt: TGCAGTGCTAGAGATTCTAGCGGGGGGGATGTGACCCAGTACTTC; cdr3_aa: CSARDSSGGDVTQYF; j_call: TRBJ2-5; clone_size: many; d_call: TRBD2; v_call: TRBV20-1
cdr3_nt: TGTGCCAGCAGCTCACGGCAGGGCGGCGCGTATGGCTACACCTTC; cdr3_aa: CASSSRQGGAYGYTF; j_call: TRBJ1-2; clone_size: .; d_call: .; v_call: TRBV7-3
cdr3_nt: TGTGCCAGTAGTATTACGACAGGGGGCATTTCAAACACCATATATTTT; cdr3_aa: CASSITTGGISNTIYF; j_call: TRBJ1-3; clone_size: many; d_call: TRBD1; v_call: TRBV19
cdr3_nt: TGTGCCAGCACCTCATCATGGGGCTACACCTTC; cdr3_aa: CASTSSWGYTF; j_call: TRBJ1-2; clone_size: few; d_call: .; v_call: TRBV3-1
cdr3_nt: TGTGCCATCGGGGGAGGCTATGGCTACACCTTC; cdr3_aa: CAIGGGYGYTF; j_call: TRBJ1-2; clone_size: .; d_call: .; v_call: TRBV10-3
cdr3_nt: TGTGCCATCAGAGTGCCGGGGACAGAGACCCAGTACTTC; cdr3_aa: CAIRVPGTETQYF; j_call: TRBJ2-5; clone_size: many; d_call: .; v_call: TRBV10-3
cdr3_nt: TGTGCCAGCAGTTACGACAGGGGGACCAACGAGCGGTACTTC; cdr3_aa: CASSYDRGTNERYF; j_call: TRBJ2-7; clone_size: .; d_call: TRBD1; v_call: TRBV10-3
cdr3_nt: TGCAGTGCTAGAGGAGCGGACCCCACAGATACGCAGTATTTT; cdr3_aa: CSARGADPTDTQYF; j_call: TRBJ2-3; clone_size: .; d_call: .; v_call: TRBV20-1
cdr3_nt: TGTGCCAGCAGTGAAGGGTTTGGCAATCAGCCCCAGCATTTT; cdr3_aa: CASSEGFGNQPQHF; j_call: TRBJ1-5; clone_size: few; d_call: .; v_call: TRBV10-3
cdr3_nt: TGTGCCAGCAGTTTCGGGAACCACGAGCAGTACTTC; cdr3_aa: CASSFGNHEQYF; j_call: TRBJ2-7; clone_size: few; d_call: .; v_call: TRBV27
cdr3_nt: TGTGCCAGCAGCCAAGTCGAGGGGTCGGGGTCACCCCTCCACTTT; cdr3_aa: CASSQVEGSGSPLHF; j_call: TRBJ1-6; clone_size: .; d_call: .; v_call: TRBV12-3/TRBV12-4
cdr3_nt: TGCAGCGGGTGGGACACTGAAGCTTTCTTT; cdr3_aa: CSGWDTEAFF; j_call: TRBJ1-1; clone_size: .; d_call: .; v_call: TRBV29-1
cdr3_nt: TGTGCCAGCAGTGAAGGCGGCAGAGTTAATGAAAAACTGTTTTTT; cdr3_aa: CASSEGGRVNEKLFF; j_call: TRBJ1-4; clone_size: .; d_call: .; v_call: TRBV6-6
cdr3_nt: TGTGCCAGCAGCCCCGGACAGGGTAGGGACACCATATATTTT; cdr3_aa: CASSPGQGRDTIYF; j_call: TRBJ1-3; clone_size: .; d_call: TRBD1; v_call: TRBV9
cdr3_nt: TGTGCCAGCAGCCAAGATTCAGCGGGGGGCGCCGAGACCCAGTACTTC; cdr3_aa: CASSQDSAGGAETQYF; j_call: TRBJ2-5; clone_size: .; d_call: TRBD2; v_call: TRBV3-1
cdr3_nt: TGCGCCAGCAGCTTGACAGAGCTATATGGCTACACCTTC; cdr3_aa: CASSLTELYGYTF; j_call: TRBJ1-2; clone_size: few; d_call: .; v_call: TRBV5-1
cdr3_nt: TGTGCCAGCAGTTACTCGTCAGGGGCCGATTCACCCCTCCACTTT; cdr3_aa: CASSYSSGADSPLHF; j_call: TRBJ1-6; clone_size: few; d_call: .; v_call: TRBV6-5
cdr3_nt: TGTGCCACCAGTGATTTGGGTACCTTGCCCCAGCATTTT; cdr3_aa: CATSDLGTLPQHF; j_call: TRBJ1-5; clone_size: .; d_call: .; v_call: TRBV24-1
cdr3_nt: TGTGCCAGCAGTTTAGTCCAGGGGGAGGTTCAGCCCCAGCATTTT; cdr3_aa: CASSLVQGEVQPQHF; j_call: TRBJ1-5; clone_size: few; d_call: TRBD1; v_call: TRBV12-3/TRBV12-4
cdr3_nt: TGTGCCAGCAGCTCTCAGGGTATGGACACTGAAGCTTTCTTT; cdr3_aa: CASSSQGMDTEAFF; j_call: TRBJ1-1; clone_size: many; d_call: .; v_call: TRBV11-1
cdr3_nt: TGTGCCAGCAGCCGCCTTGAGATGTCTAGTCGCCCAGAGACCCAGTACTTC; cdr3_aa: CASSRLEMSSRPETQYF; j_call: TRBJ2-5; clone_size: .; d_call: .; v_call: TRBV4-2
cdr3_nt: TGTGCCAGCAGCTTATGGGACAGCCCCACCGAGCAGTACTTC; cdr3_aa: CASSLWDSPTEQYF; j_call: TRBJ2-7; clone_size: many; d_call: TRBD1; v_call: TRBV11-2
cdr3_nt: TGTGCCAGCAGCCCGACTACAGGGCCGATATATGGCTACACCTTC; cdr3_aa: CASSPTTGPIYGYTF; j_call: TRBJ1-2; clone_size: many; d_call: .; v_call: TRBV7-9
cdr3_nt: TGTGCCAGCAGTTACGCGGACAGGGATGCTTCACCCCTCCACTTT; cdr3_aa: CASSYADRDASPLHF; j_call: TRBJ1-6; clone_size: many; d_call: TRBD1; v_call: TRBV6-6
cdr3_nt: TGTGCCAGCAGCGATGGACAGTCCTATGGCTACACCTTC; cdr3_aa: CASSDGQSYGYTF; j_call: TRBJ1-2; clone_size: few; d_call: .; v_call: TRBV12-3/TRBV12-4